This T cell receptor beta chain derives from a study of blood T cells in healthy people across ages. The use of a sample-barcoded 5' primer and a J-beta primer mix characterized a second PCR of roughly 6 to 12 cycles. MiXCR was run by TCRdb on the 5' RACE reads, yielding one entry per CDR3 protein. The sample yields around 1,000,000 distinct CDR3 sequences, more than 30% seen once. As regards this clonotype: Antigen: not known. Its ends do not fully match the called genes, so a read error is possible.

Notes on the study in general: Changes seen in expanded clonotypes were possibly confounded by donor CMV status left unknown.

The CDR3 runs 14 residues. The germline CDR1 and CDR2 sequences are MDHEN and SYDVKM. The chain joins TRBV28 to TRBJ1-1; D uncertain. Sample: blood. This clonotype was sampled from a man aged 18-30 years in good health. The CDR3 sequence: CASSHHAVNTKAFF. The CDR3, as DNA: TGTGCCAGCAGTCACCACGCTGTAAACACTAAAGCTTTCTTT.